This record concerns one T cell receptor beta chain sequence. No antigen is known for it. The data are from a study of post-analysis software for immune sequencing data. About the study: Courses of disease covered relapsing-remitting, secondary progressive and progressive-relapsing multiple sclerosis.

Broader study findings: Compared with controls, patients showed significantly lower normalized Chao1 diversity.

Prepared TCR beta cDNA libraries contained unique molecular identifiers. Between roughly 0.9 and 11 million T cells gave rise to 450,000 to 650,000 cDNA molecules. MiXCR, run by TCRdb on the PCR reads, gives a single entry per CDR3 protein. Among some 500,000 distinct CDR3 sequences listed, roughly 45% were seen once. The source is a girl aged 5-17 years with multiple sclerosis. The sample was blood.

In DNA form, the CDR3 reads TGCAGTGCTAGAGACCCGCGGGACTACAATGAGCAGTTCTTC. Amino acids: CSARDPRDYNEQFF. The rearrangement uses TRBV20-1 and TRBJ2-1; D perhaps matches TRBD2 (6 bases). Trimming removed 0 bases from V and 3 bases from J, with 9 bases in between. Germline lookup yields CDR1 DFQATT and CDR2 SNEGSKA (reference sequence). CDR3 size: 14 residues.